A selection of T cell receptor beta chains follows, all from one sample in a study of T cell repertoires in ileal Crohn's disease. Sequencing used immunoSEQ multiplex PCR; TCRdb keeps in-frame clones, though not all of them. Here the sample spans 13,000 to 15,000 clones, 60% to 80% being singletons. Sequencing used ileal tissue. These receptor sequences come from an adult with Crohn's disease. Both conserved end residues are part of each CDR3. The D gene is left open where the match is weak. Size is omitted from some rows. Given values are once, few, many or a class for expanded clones.

d_call,clone_size,j_call,v_call,cdr3_nt,cdr3_aa
NA,once,TRBJ2-3,TRBV30,TGTGCCTGGAGTACAGGGGGAGGGCGTCGTCCAGATACGCAGTATTTT,CAWSTGGGRRPDTQYF
TRBD1,NA,TRBJ2-5,TRBV18,TGTGCCAGCCAGACGGGACAGGGGGGACAGACCCAGTACTTC,CASQTGQGGQTQYF
NA,NA,TRBJ1-4,TRBV7-6,TGTGCCAGCAGCTGCCAGCGCCCAGCTAATGAAAAACTGTTTTTT,CASSCQRPANEKLFF
NA,NA,TRBJ2-5,TRBV2,TGTGCCAGGACGGGGGAATGGGGAGAGACCCAGTACTTC,CARTGEWGETQYF
TRBD1,NA,TRBJ1-1,TRBV6-6,TGTGCCAGCAGTCCGACAGGGATGGTTGGCACTGAAGCTTTCTTT,CASSPTGMVGTEAFF
TRBD1,NA,TRBJ2-7,TRBV7-2,TGTGCCAGCAGCGACCGGGACAGGGGCCGCCCCAACTTC,CASSDRDRGRPNF
NA,NA,TRBJ2-2,TRBV18,TGTGCCAGCTCGGGACAGAACACCGGGGAGCTGTTTTTT,CASSGQNTGELFF
TRBD1,NA,TRBJ1-6,TRBV19,TGTGCCAGTAGTACGGGACAGGGCCCTTCACCCCTCCACTTT,CASSTGQGPSPLHF
NA,NA,TRBJ2-1,TRBV5-4,TGTGCCAGCAGCTTTTCTCCTTACAATGAGCAGTTCTTC,CASSFSPYNEQFF
TRBD2,NA,TRBJ2-5,TRBV11-2,TGTGCCAGCAGCTTAGGTTCTAGCGGGGGGGCCTATGAGACCCAGTACTTC,CASSLGSSGGAYETQYF
NA,NA,TRBJ2-2,TRBV4-2,TGTGCCAGCAGCCAAAATACCGGGAGTAGCACCGGGGAGCTGTTTTTT,CASSQNTGSSTGELFF
TRBD2,once,TRBJ2-1,TRBV7-3,TGTGCCAGCAGCCGTAATCACGGACTAGATTTAAATGAGCAGTTCTTC,CASSRNHGLDLNEQFF
NA,NA,TRBJ1-1,TRBV25-1,TGTGCCAGCAGTGAATATCGGGGTGTGAACACTGAAGCTTTCTTT,CASSEYRGVNTEAFF
NA,NA,TRBJ2-7,TRBV9,TGTGCCATACACGGAGTTAGGTCCGAGCAGTACTTC,CAIHGVRSEQYF
TRBD2,NA,TRBJ2-7,TRBV5-4,TGTGCCAGCAGCCCGGGGGGGGGCTCCACCTACGAGCAGTACTTC,CASSPGGGSTYEQYF
TRBD2,few,TRBJ2-2,TRBV7-2,TGTGCCAGCAGCTTATTTAGCGGGAGGGTCGGGGAGCTGTTTTTT,CASSLFSGRVGELFF
TRBD2,NA,TRBJ2-3,TRBV30,TGTGCCTGGATACGAATTGAGCGGGGAGTGGCAGATACGCAGTATTTT,CAWIRIERGVADTQYF
TRBD1,NA,TRBJ1-2,TRBV5-4,TGTGCCAGCAGCCTGGACCGGGACAGGCTTGGCTACACCTTC,CASSLDRDRLGYTF
TRBD1,NA,TRBJ1-4,TRBV6-5,TGTGCCAGCACCCTCGACAGGGGAGTCGGAAAACTGTTTTTT,CASTLDRGVGKLFF
NA,once,TRBJ2-1,TRBV9,TGTGCCAGCAGCGTAGAATCCCTACTAGGTGAGCAGTTCTTC,CASSVESLLGEQFF
NA,NA,TRBJ1-4,TRBV29-1,TGCAGCGTTGTCGGGAAGGAAAAACTGTTTTTT,CSVVGKEKLFF
NA,NA,TRBJ2-5,TRBV7-3,TGTGCCAGCAGCCGCGGGCGCAGGGAGACCCAGTACTTC,CASSRGRRETQYF
NA,once,TRBJ1-3,TRBV30,TGTGCCTGGAGTGTAGGGGTCTCTGGAAACACCATATATTTT,CAWSVGVSGNTIYF
NA,few,TRBJ2-1,TRBV20-1,TGCAGTGCTAGAGATCGGGATGAGCAGTTCTTC,CSARDRDEQFF
TRBD2,NA,TRBJ2-1,TRBV30,TGTGCCTGGGCAATGGCGGGGGGGCCGGGTGAGCAGTTCTTC,CAWAMAGGPGEQFF
NA,NA,TRBJ1-1,TRBV30,TGTGCCTGGAGTGTATTACAGGGAAGCACTGAAGCTTTCTTT,CAWSVLQGSTEAFF
NA,NA,TRBJ2-5,TRBV9,TGTGCCAGCAGCGTAGAACTCTCTGCTGAGACCCAGTACTTC,CASSVELSAETQYF
NA,NA,TRBJ1-2,TRBV19,TGTGCCAGTAGTAGGGGCTCCTATGGCTACACCTTC,CASSRGSYGYTF
TRBD1,NA,TRBJ2-7,TRBV10-3,TGTGCCATCAGTGACGTACCGGGACAGTTAGCCTACGAGCAGTACTTC,CAISDVPGQLAYEQYF
NA,NA,TRBJ2-2,TRBV9,TGTGCCAGCAGCCTCGACTCCCTAGGGGGCGGGGAGCTGTTTTTT,CASSLDSLGGGELFF
NA,NA,TRBJ1-1,TRBV6-1,TGTGCCAGCAGTGCTGGCCTTTCGAACACTGAAGCTTTCTTT,CASSAGLSNTEAFF
NA,few,TRBJ2-1,TRBV5-1,TGCGCCAGCAGCTCGGGACACCAATACAATGAGCAGTTCTTC,CASSSGHQYNEQFF
TRBD2,NA,TRBJ2-7,TRBV4-2,TGTGCCAGCAGCCGTCACCACGCTAGCGGCTACGAGCAGTACTTC,CASSRHHASGYEQYF
NA,NA,TRBJ2-2,TRBV5-1,TGCGCCAGCAGCTTGGACAGGTCCAGGGGAGGGGAGCTGTTTTTT,CASSLDRSRGGELFF
TRBD1,NA,TRBJ2-1,TRBV7-9,TGTGCCAGCAGCAAGCAGGGGGCGGGGAGCTCCTACAATGAGCAGTTCTTC,CASSKQGAGSSYNEQFF
NA,NA,TRBJ1-6,TRBV9,TGTGCCAGCAGTCAGGGGACGAATTCACCCCTCCACTTT,CASSQGTNSPLHF
TRBD1,NA,TRBJ1-2,TRBV25-1,TGTGCCAGCAGTCCACAGGGGTTCTATGGCTACACCTTC,CASSPQGFYGYTF
NA,NA,TRBJ2-7,TRBV4-1,TGCGCCAGCAGCCAACCTGGCGGGACAGAAAATTACGAGCAGTACTTC,CASSQPGGTENYEQYF
TRBD1,NA,TRBJ2-7,TRBV6-1,TGTGCCAGCAGTAAGGACAGGGCCTACGAGCAGTACTTC,CASSKDRAYEQYF
TRBD1,NA,TRBJ1-2,TRBV5-6,TGTGCCAGCAGCCTGACAGGGCCCGGCTATGGCTACACCTTC,CASSLTGPGYGYTF
TRBD1,NA,TRBJ1-1,TRBV7-3,TGTGCCAGCAGCTTAAGCCCAGGGACAGCTAACACTGAAGCTTTCTTT,CASSLSPGTANTEAFF
NA,NA,TRBJ2-7,TRBV4-2,TGTGCCAGCAGCCAAGGCAGTGGCCCCTGGGAGCAGTACTTC,CASSQGSGPWEQYF
TRBD1,NA,TRBJ2-7,TRBV30,TGTGCCTGGAGTGTATGGTCGGGACAGGGGGCCCTGCAGCAGTACTTC,CAWSVWSGQGALQQYF